This TCR beta chain was observed in a study of blood T cell repertoires in COVID-19. Study in general: Donors in the United States, Italy and Spain gave samples during acute or convalescent COVID-19. Sources were T cells, B-cell-depleted T cells, or PBMCs; the material itself was cDNA or gDNA.

In the authors' workflow: Reference gene primers were amplified, and this amplification served to estimate nucleated cell counts. Here immunoSEQ multiplex PCR was the method, and the copy in TCRdb shows in-frame clones only, minus some. V and J calls and clone size follow that table, whereas D and trimming were derived from the DNA. Seen here are around 250,000 clones, about 86% observed once, and the top ten hold roughly 5%. The CDR3 is 17 residues long. The J segment lost 2 bases and the V segment lost 0 bases, leaving 8 bases of the junction unmatched. Germline CDR1 is SSHAT and CDR2 is FNYEAQ (reference sequence).

The TCR was taken from an elderly man with acute or convalescent COVID-19. The V call is TRBV7-7, the J call TRBJ2-7; 9 bases are shared with TRBD2. Sequencing input: peripheral blood. The CDR3 region is CASSLAGWASGAYEQYF. In DNA, the CDR3 is TGTGCCAGCAGCTTAGCGGGTTGGGCTAGCGGGGCCTACGAGCAGTACTTC. The variable domain in full, completed from reference TRBV7-7 and TRBJ2-7, reads GAGVSQSPRYKVTKRGQDVTLRCDPISSHATLYWYQQALGQGPEFLTYFNYEAQPDKSGLPSDRFSAERPEGSISTLTIQRTEQRDSAMYRCASSLAGWASGAYEQYFGPGTRLTVT.